A single TCR beta chain is shown here with its context. This sample is part of a study of T cell changes during pregnancy in multiple sclerosis. Germline trimming cut 2 bases from V and 10 bases from J; bases unmatched to any gene: 14. Germline CDR1 reads SGHTA; CDR2 reads FQGNSA. CDR3 length: 17 amino acids. Sequencing used immunoSEQ multiplex PCR; TCRdb keeps in-frame clones, though not all of them. The sample carries tens of thousands of clones, 89% recorded once. The source material was peripheral blood, sampled in the first trimester of pregnancy. The sequence came from a female donor in good health, enrolled as a control in a pregnancy study. This chain uses TRBV7-2 with TRBJ1-6; TRBD1 agrees at 7 bases. CDR3 in amino acids: CASSLSYRGNILSPLHF. The CDR3 coding sequence is TGTGCCAGCAGCTTATCGTACAGGGGAAATATACTGTCACCCCTCCACTTT.